The source of this TCR beta chain is a study of T cell responses to AZD1222 COVID-19 vaccine. Germline assignment: CDR1 SGHVS and CDR2 FQNEAQ. CDR3 size: 13 residues. Trimming stripped 6 bases from V and 4 bases from J, with 10 bases between. Here immunoSEQ multiplex PCR was the method, and the copy in TCRdb shows in-frame clones only, minus some. Of 150,000 to 200,000 clones in the sample, 85% to 95% were seen once. The TCR was taken from an adult in good health. V and J are TRBV7-8 and TRBJ1-3; TRBD1 might be the D (5 bases). The material was peripheral blood, obtained on day 0 of AZD1222 vaccination. CDR3 sequence (DNA): TGTGCCAGCAGTCAGACAGCCGGAAACACCATATATTTT. Protein: CASSQTAGNTIYF.